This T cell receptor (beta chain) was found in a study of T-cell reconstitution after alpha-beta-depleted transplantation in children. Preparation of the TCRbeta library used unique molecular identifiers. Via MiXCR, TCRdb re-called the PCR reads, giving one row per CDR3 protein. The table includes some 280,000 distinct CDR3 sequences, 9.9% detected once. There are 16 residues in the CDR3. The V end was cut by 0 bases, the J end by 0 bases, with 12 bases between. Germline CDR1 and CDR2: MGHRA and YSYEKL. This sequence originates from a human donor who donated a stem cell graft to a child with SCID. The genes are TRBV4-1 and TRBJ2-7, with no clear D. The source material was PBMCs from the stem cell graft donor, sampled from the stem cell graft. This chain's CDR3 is CASSQDWSVSSYEQYF. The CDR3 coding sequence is TGCGCCAGCAGCCAAGACTGGAGCGTTAGCTCCTACGAGCAGTACTTC.